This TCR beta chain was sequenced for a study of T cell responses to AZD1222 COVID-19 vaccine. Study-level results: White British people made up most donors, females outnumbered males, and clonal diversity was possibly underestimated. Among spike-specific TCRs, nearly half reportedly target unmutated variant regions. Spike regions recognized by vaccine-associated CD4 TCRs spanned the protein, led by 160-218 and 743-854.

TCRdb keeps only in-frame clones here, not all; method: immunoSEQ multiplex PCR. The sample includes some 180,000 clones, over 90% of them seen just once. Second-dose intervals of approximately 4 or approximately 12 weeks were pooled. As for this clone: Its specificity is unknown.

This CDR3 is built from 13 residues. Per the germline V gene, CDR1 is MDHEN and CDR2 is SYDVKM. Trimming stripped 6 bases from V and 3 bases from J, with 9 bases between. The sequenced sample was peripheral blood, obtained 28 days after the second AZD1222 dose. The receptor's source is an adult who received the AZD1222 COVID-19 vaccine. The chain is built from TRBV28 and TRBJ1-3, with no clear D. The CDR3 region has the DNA TGTGCCAGCAGCTCGAGGGTTGGAAACACCATATATTTT. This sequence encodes CASSSRVGNTIYF. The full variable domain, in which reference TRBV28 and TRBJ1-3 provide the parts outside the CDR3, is DVKVTQSSRYLVKRTGEKVFLECVQDMDHENMFWYRQDPGLGLRLIYFSYDVKMKEKGDIPEGYSVSREKKERFSLILESASTNQTSMYLCASSSRVGNTIYFGEGSWLTVV.